This TCR beta chain was found in a study of blood T cell repertoires in COVID-19. Assay used: immunoSEQ multiplex PCR; TCRdb lists only in-frame clones, some missing. The data show 200,000 to 250,000 clones, 90% seen once. The CDR3 runs to 14 residues. The V gene's germline CDR1 is KGHSH and CDR2 LQKENI. Trimming pared 9 bases from V and 1 base from J, leaving 15 bases between. Participant age was roughly 18 to 95 years, and participants resided in 24 US areas. Participants reported their clinical history, and cohort assignment relied on those reports. Participants in the exposed group had met a COVID-19 case in the 2 weeks before joining the study.

The specimen sequenced was PBMCs or T cells enriched from blood (not recorded which). The V call is TRBV18, the J call TRBJ1-1; D possibly corresponds to TRBD1 (6 bases). The TCR comes from a man younger than 45 who had been exposed to COVID-19. CDR3 residues: CASLPGTTNTEAFF. DNA for the CDR3: TGTGCCAGTTTACCCGGGACAACGAACACTGAAGCTTTCTTT. The full variable domain, completed using reference TRBV18 and TRBJ1-1, is NAGVMQNPRHLVRRRGQEARLRCSPMKGHSHVYWYRQLPEEGLKFMVYLQKENIIDESGMPKERFSAEFPKEGPSILRIQQVVRGDSAAYFCASLPGTTNTEAFFGQGTRLTVV.